This is a list of T cell receptor beta chains from one sample in a study of Tregs in tolerant kidney transplant recipients. The protocol was immunoSEQ multiplex PCR, while the TCRdb copy is restricted to in-frame clones and leaves out a portion. The sample records 85,000 to 90,000 clones, more than 80% being singletons. Sequencing input: CD8+ T cells from blood. The receptors originated from a human donor in good health. CDR3s include the opening cysteine and the closing phenylalanine or tryptophan. Each record gives: J gene, V gene, clone size, D gene, CDR3 protein, CDR3 DNA. The D gene is left open where the match is weak. Clone size is given for some rows only: seen once, a few or many times, or a class if the clone is expanded.

J gene: TRBJ1-1; V gene: TRBV30; clone size: .; D gene: .; CDR3 protein: CAWSVSPPMNTEAFF; CDR3 DNA: TGTGCCTGGAGTGTATCTCCCCCCATGAACACTGAAGCTTTCTTT
J gene: TRBJ1-2; V gene: TRBV4-2; clone size: .; D gene: .; CDR3 protein: CASSPGGPDYGYTF; CDR3 DNA: TGTGCCAGCAGCCCGGGGGGGCCCGACTATGGCTACACCTTC
J gene: TRBJ1-1; V gene: TRBV9; clone size: .; D gene: .; CDR3 protein: CASSGSQAFF; CDR3 DNA: TGTGCCAGCAGCGGGTCCCAAGCTTTCTTT
J gene: TRBJ2-1; V gene: TRBV6-1; clone size: .; D gene: TRBD2; CDR3 protein: CASKTSGNYNEQFF; CDR3 DNA: TGTGCCAGCAAAACTAGCGGAAATTACAATGAGCAGTTCTTC
J gene: TRBJ2-7; V gene: TRBV19; clone size: .; D gene: .; CDR3 protein: CASKKSDSQAYEQYF; CDR3 DNA: TGTGCCAGTAAAAAATCGGACAGCCAGGCCTACGAGCAGTACTTC
J gene: TRBJ2-7; V gene: TRBV30; clone size: .; D gene: .; CDR3 protein: CAWSVSASSYEQYF; CDR3 DNA: TGTGCCTGGAGTGTTAGCGCCTCCTCCTACGAGCAGTACTTC
J gene: TRBJ2-1; V gene: TRBV7-6; clone size: .; D gene: .; CDR3 protein: CASNIGGEQFF; CDR3 DNA: TGTGCCAGCAATATCGGTGGTGAGCAGTTCTTC
J gene: TRBJ2-1; V gene: TRBV27; clone size: .; D gene: TRBD1; CDR3 protein: CASSRLRGQGHNEQFF; CDR3 DNA: TGTGCCAGCAGCCGCTTAAGGGGACAGGGACACAATGAGCAGTTCTTC
J gene: TRBJ2-2; V gene: TRBV6-5; clone size: .; D gene: .; CDR3 protein: CASSSGLGELFF; CDR3 DNA: TGTGCCAGCAGCTCCGGTTTGGGGGAGCTGTTTTTT
J gene: TRBJ2-3; V gene: TRBV10-1; clone size: .; D gene: TRBD2; CDR3 protein: CASSQVTSGGPGDTQYF; CDR3 DNA: TGCGCCAGCAGCCAAGTGACTAGCGGGGGGCCTGGAGATACGCAGTATTTT
J gene: TRBJ2-7; V gene: TRBV5-6; clone size: .; D gene: .; CDR3 protein: CASSSEGQGPYEQYF; CDR3 DNA: TGTGCCAGCAGCTCGGAGGGGCAGGGTCCCTACGAGCAGTACTTC
J gene: TRBJ2-7; V gene: TRBV5-6; clone size: .; D gene: .; CDR3 protein: CASSSPADSPYEQYF; CDR3 DNA: TGTGCCAGCAGCTCCCCCGCCGACAGCCCCTACGAGCAGTACTTC
J gene: TRBJ1-5; V gene: TRBV30; clone size: .; D gene: .; CDR3 protein: CAWSVAGFNQPQHF; CDR3 DNA: TGTGCCTGGAGTGTAGCAGGGTTCAATCAGCCCCAGCATTTT
J gene: TRBJ1-2; V gene: TRBV2; clone size: .; D gene: TRBD1; CDR3 protein: CASRTGVYGYTF; CDR3 DNA: TGTGCCAGCAGGACAGGGGTCTATGGCTACACCTTC
J gene: TRBJ2-7; V gene: TRBV27; clone size: once; D gene: TRBD1; CDR3 protein: CASSFVGTGKFYEQYF; CDR3 DNA: TGTGCCAGCAGTTTTGTCGGGACAGGAAAATTCTACGAGCAGTACTTC
J gene: TRBJ2-3; V gene: TRBV13; clone size: .; D gene: .; CDR3 protein: CASSPSRRRVSTDTQYF; CDR3 DNA: TGTGCCAGCAGCCCTAGCAGGCGGAGGGTTAGCACAGATACGCAGTATTTT
J gene: TRBJ2-7; V gene: TRBV7-9; clone size: .; D gene: TRBD1; CDR3 protein: CASSLAQGAVYEQYF; CDR3 DNA: TGTGCCAGCAGCTTAGCACAGGGGGCGGTCTACGAGCAGTACTTC
J gene: TRBJ2-7; V gene: TRBV7-9; clone size: .; D gene: .; CDR3 protein: CASSFPQGRSGYEQYF; CDR3 DNA: TGTGCCAGCAGCTTTCCCCAGGGCCGTTCAGGCTACGAGCAGTACTTC
J gene: TRBJ2-7; V gene: TRBV5-6; clone size: once; D gene: .; CDR3 protein: CASSLFDSFYEQYF; CDR3 DNA: TGTGCCAGCAGCTTGTTCGACAGCTTCTACGAGCAGTACTTC
J gene: TRBJ2-3; V gene: TRBV11-2; clone size: .; D gene: .; CDR3 protein: CASSLSGESTDTQYF; CDR3 DNA: TGTGCCAGCAGCTTAAGTGGGGAGAGCACAGATACGCAGTATTTT
J gene: TRBJ2-7; V gene: TRBV4-1; clone size: .; D gene: TRBD1; CDR3 protein: CASSQKGDRYEQYF; CDR3 DNA: TGCGCCAGCAGCCAAAAAGGGGACAGGTACGAGCAGTACTTC
J gene: TRBJ2-5; V gene: TRBV21-1; clone size: once; D gene: .; CDR3 protein: CASTEGSQETQYF; CDR3 DNA: TGTGCCAGCACCGAGGGTTCCCAAGAGACCCAGTACTTC
J gene: TRBJ2-5; V gene: TRBV7-8; clone size: .; D gene: TRBD2; CDR3 protein: CASSLLGGRVLETQYF; CDR3 DNA: TGTGCCAGCAGCTTACTCGGCGGGAGGGTTTTAGAGACCCAGTACTTC
J gene: TRBJ1-5; V gene: TRBV27; clone size: .; D gene: .; CDR3 protein: CASSPQGLQPQHF; CDR3 DNA: TGTGCCAGCAGTCCCCAAGGTCTTCAGCCCCAGCATTTT
J gene: TRBJ1-2; V gene: TRBV5-1; clone size: .; D gene: TRBD1; CDR3 protein: CASSFSEWTGVFDGYTF; CDR3 DNA: TGCGCCAGCAGCTTTAGTGAATGGACAGGGGTTTTTGATGGCTACACCTTC
J gene: TRBJ1-3; V gene: TRBV4-1; clone size: .; D gene: TRBD1; CDR3 protein: CASSRGQGGNTIYF; CDR3 DNA: TGCGCCAGCAGCCGGGGACAGGGTGGAAACACCATATATTTT
J gene: TRBJ2-5; V gene: TRBV5-1; clone size: .; D gene: TRBD1; CDR3 protein: CASSPGQGRETQYF; CDR3 DNA: TGCGCCAGCAGCCCGGGACAGGGGAGGGAGACCCAGTACTTC
J gene: TRBJ1-1; V gene: TRBV19; clone size: .; D gene: .; CDR3 protein: CASSIDAEHTEAFF; CDR3 DNA: TGTGCCAGTAGTATAGATGCGGAACACACTGAAGCTTTCTTT
J gene: TRBJ2-7; V gene: TRBV6-1; clone size: .; D gene: .; CDR3 protein: CASQGTWSYF; CDR3 DNA: TGTGCCAGCCAGGGTACGTGGTCGTACTTC
J gene: TRBJ1-1; V gene: TRBV5-6; clone size: few; D gene: .; CDR3 protein: CASSSNRNRAEAFF; CDR3 DNA: TGTGCCAGCAGCTCCAACAGGAACAGGGCTGAAGCTTTCTTT
J gene: TRBJ2-1; V gene: TRBV7-6; clone size: .; D gene: .; CDR3 protein: CASSSREQIYNEQFF; CDR3 DNA: TGTGCCAGCAGCAGTAGGGAACAGATCTACAATGAGCAGTTCTTC
J gene: TRBJ1-1; V gene: TRBV7-9; clone size: .; D gene: TRBD1; CDR3 protein: CASSPQGSTEAFF; CDR3 DNA: TGTGCCAGCAGCCCACAGGGGTCCACTGAAGCTTTCTTT
J gene: TRBJ1-1; V gene: TRBV4-1; clone size: .; D gene: .; CDR3 protein: CASSQWSDTEAFF; CDR3 DNA: TGCGCCAGCAGCCAATGGAGTGACACTGAAGCTTTCTTT
J gene: TRBJ2-3; V gene: TRBV19; clone size: .; D gene: .; CDR3 protein: CASSNFLHGTSSTDTQYF; CDR3 DNA: TGTGCCAGTAGTAACTTCTTACATGGGACGTCTAGCACAGATACGCAGTATTTT
J gene: TRBJ2-5; V gene: TRBV5-1; clone size: .; D gene: TRBD1; CDR3 protein: CASSPQGQGIRAQYF; CDR3 DNA: TGCGCCAGCAGCCCTCAGGGACAGGGGATTCGGGCCCAGTACTTC
J gene: TRBJ2-2; V gene: TRBV18; clone size: .; D gene: .; CDR3 protein: CASSPRDGPGTGELFF; CDR3 DNA: TGTGCCAGCTCACCAAGGGACGGCCCAGGAACCGGGGAGCTGTTTTTT
J gene: TRBJ2-7; V gene: TRBV7-9; clone size: .; D gene: TRBD1; CDR3 protein: CASSAPTGAYEQYF; CDR3 DNA: TGTGCCAGCAGCGCTCCGACAGGGGCTTACGAGCAGTACTTC
J gene: TRBJ1-2; V gene: TRBV25-1; clone size: .; D gene: .; CDR3 protein: CASSESAYGYTF; CDR3 DNA: TGTGCCAGCAGTGAATCTGCCTATGGCTACACCTTC
J gene: TRBJ1-2; V gene: TRBV5-4; clone size: once; D gene: .; CDR3 protein: CASSLAGGYTF; CDR3 DNA: TGTGCCAGCAGCTTGGCGGGTGGCTACACCTTC
J gene: TRBJ2-1; V gene: TRBV30; clone size: .; D gene: TRBD2; CDR3 protein: CAWSPQREYINNEQFF; CDR3 DNA: TGTGCCTGGAGTCCCCAGCGGGAGTATATCAACAATGAGCAGTTCTTC
J gene: TRBJ2-3; V gene: TRBV7-9; clone size: .; D gene: .; CDR3 protein: CASSLGGRRDTQYF; CDR3 DNA: TGTGCCAGCAGCTTAGGCGGGCGCAGAGATACGCAGTATTTT
J gene: TRBJ2-1; V gene: TRBV5-6; clone size: .; D gene: TRBD2; CDR3 protein: CASSTFWLAGSYNEQFF; CDR3 DNA: TGTGCCAGCAGCACGTTCTGGCTAGCGGGCTCCTACAATGAGCAGTTCTTC
J gene: TRBJ1-1; V gene: TRBV7-9; clone size: .; D gene: TRBD1; CDR3 protein: CASRGADRVGTEAFF; CDR3 DNA: TGTGCCAGCAGAGGGGCGGACAGGGTGGGTACTGAAGCTTTCTTT
J gene: TRBJ2-1; V gene: TRBV7-9; clone size: .; D gene: TRBD2; CDR3 protein: CASSPGLAVSEQFF; CDR3 DNA: TGTGCCAGCAGCCCGGGACTAGCGGTTAGTGAGCAGTTCTTC
J gene: TRBJ1-2; V gene: TRBV2; clone size: once; D gene: .; CDR3 protein: CASSVRRGNWDTVVPSYYGYTF; CDR3 DNA: TGTGCCAGCAGTGTTCGGAGAGGAAACTGGGACACCGTCGTCCCGTCCTACTATGGCTACACCTTC
J gene: TRBJ2-7; V gene: TRBV19; clone size: .; D gene: .; CDR3 protein: CASSVGQPYEQYF; CDR3 DNA: TGTGCCAGTAGTGTCGGACAGCCCTACGAGCAGTACTTC
J gene: TRBJ2-2; V gene: TRBV6-1; clone size: once; D gene: .; CDR3 protein: CASSERDTGELFF; CDR3 DNA: TGTGCCAGCAGTGAAAGGGATACCGGGGAGCTGTTTTTT
J gene: TRBJ2-1; V gene: TRBV9; clone size: .; D gene: TRBD2; CDR3 protein: CASSTPGSGAYNEQFF; CDR3 DNA: TGTGCCAGCAGCACCCCGGGGAGCGGGGCTTACAATGAGCAGTTCTTC
J gene: TRBJ2-3; V gene: TRBV7-9; clone size: once; D gene: TRBD1; CDR3 protein: CASSLVGGPDTQYF; CDR3 DNA: TGTGCCAGCAGCTTAGTAGGGGGCCCAGATACGCAGTATTTT
J gene: TRBJ2-1; V gene: TRBV27; clone size: .; D gene: .; CDR3 protein: CASSLSSPLGDEQFF; CDR3 DNA: TGTGCCAGCAGTTTATCCTCCCCCCTCGGCGATGAGCAGTTCTTC
J gene: TRBJ2-2; V gene: TRBV25-1; clone size: once; D gene: .; CDR3 protein: CASSDIGDTGELFF; CDR3 DNA: TGTGCCAGCAGTGATATCGGGGACACCGGGGAGCTGTTTTTT